This entry concerns a single T cell receptor (beta chain). Its target is not known. The CDR3 has 15 amino acids. V shed 3 bases, J shed 5 bases, and the junction held 7 bases outside the gene matches. Per germline, CDR1 SGHDT and CDR2 YYEEEE. This sample stems from a study of T cell responses to AZD1222 COVID-19 vaccine. Whole-study context: Second doses that came at about 4 or about 12 weeks were put together. Overall study results and limits: Epitopes outside B.1.351 and B.1.1.7 mutated regions reportedly drew nearly half of spike TCRs. A mostly white British donor set with more females was recruited, and clonal diversity was possibly underestimated. It was only after the peak T cell response that any repertoires were sampled.

The data were produced by immunoSEQ multiplex PCR, yet TCRdb's version contains in-frame clones alone and is incomplete. Here the sample spans approximately 110,000 clones, 80% to 90% being singletons. This receptor was identified in an adult in good health. The chain has TRBV5-6 and TRBJ2-1; 8 positions agree with TRBD2. Source: peripheral blood, taken on day 0 of AZD1222 vaccination. The CDR3 sequence is CASSSSGSSHNEQFF. As DNA, the CDR3 is TGTGCCAGCAGCTCAAGCGGGAGTTCCCACAATGAGCAGTTCTTC.